These 4 T cell receptor beta chains originate from one sample sequenced in a study of metastatic and nonmetastatic thyroid tumors. Ahead of thyroid surgery, no patient had received treatment of any kind. Using MiXCR, TCRdb re-called clones from the PCR reads. The data contain roughly 20,000 clones, under 35% of them singletons. The material sequenced was blood. These receptors were taken from a female donor with papillary thyroid cancer or a benign thyroid nodule (not recorded which). Some clones in this sample may be carry-over from other donors' samples.

This clone has just one count. The chain recombines TRBV5-1 with TRBJ1-1; 7 positions agree with TRBD1. CDR1 and CDR2 from the germline V gene are SGHRS and YFSETQ. The junction had 11 bases not matched to a gene; V was cut back by 4 bases and J by 8 bases. This CDR3 spans 14 amino acids. The CDR3 loop reads CASSIGQGVGEAFF. The CDR3 DNA sequence: TGCGCCAGCAGCATAGGGCAGGGGGTAGGAGAAGCTTTCTTT.

V gene TRBV24-1 combines with J gene TRBJ2-3; 12 positions match TRBD2. Germline V gene lookup returns CDR1 KGHDR and CDR2 SFDVKD. The length of the CDR3 is 17 residues. The trim removed 4 bases at V and 3 bases at J, leaving 7 bases unmatched. The CDR3 is CATSDPSGRAKTDTQYF. The CDR3 nucleotides are TGTGCCACCAGTGACCCTAGCGGGAGGGCCAAAACAGATACGCAGTATTTT.

This rearrangement joins TRBV7-9 to TRBJ2-1; D unresolved. The CDR3 is made up of 14 amino acids. Germline CDR1 reads SEHNR; CDR2 reads FQNEAQ (reference sequence). The germline V and J ends were trimmed by 10 bases and 4 bases, with 17 bases remaining between them. The CDR3 protein is CATSPSRLYNEQFF. The CDR3 nucleotides are TGTGCCACCTCCCCCTCCAGGTTATACAATGAGCAGTTCTTC.

With respect to this clone: Just one base apart from a much larger clone, this may be a read error. The V call is TRBV2, the J call TRBJ1-2; 7 bases are shared with TRBD1. J gave up 6 bases and V 7 bases, and 8 bases lay outside the gene matches. The germline CDR1 and CDR2 sequences are SNHLY and FYNNEI. CDR3 length equals 13 residues. CDR3 protein: CASILQGKDGYTF. DNA of the CDR3: TGTGCCAGCATCCTACAGGGGAAGGATGGCTACACCTTC.